This T cell receptor beta chain was profiled in a study of Ad26.COV2.S vaccination and SARS-CoV-2 variants. Study conclusions and caveats: It was vaccine recipients, not placebo recipients, who had the higher spike-specific TCR breadth.

This CDR3 has 12 amino acids. V was cut by 2 bases and J by 7 bases, with 8 bases left in between. Treatment denoted: 15 to 20 received Ad26.COV2.S at low or high dose, single or two shots; about five received placebo; per-sample allocation not given. Material that was analyzed had been drawn on day 63 after the first vaccine or placebo injection. The table came from immunoSEQ multiplex PCR; TCRdb's copy has only in-frame clones and leaves some out. Of roughly 320,000 clones in the sample, more than 75% were seen once. Note on this clone: Its antigen is not identified.

Source: peripheral blood, taken in a trial of Ad26.COV2.S vaccine versus placebo. The chain couples TRBV12-3 or TRBV12-4 to TRBJ2-5; D not certain. This sequence originates from a person between 18 and 65 years old who received the Ad26.COV2.S COVID-19 vaccine or a placebo. CDR3 residues: CASSLRAWTQYF. The CDR3 nucleotides read TGTGCCAGCAGTTTACGGGCCTGGACCCAGTACTTC.